The clone carrying this T cell receptor beta chain was seen more than once but under ten times. Its antigen is not identified. As part of library construction, unique molecular identifiers were attached to individual cDNA molecules. Each CDR3 protein is one row after TCRdb ran MiXCR on the 5' RACE reads. The sample records roughly 40,000 distinct CDR3 sequences, 7.1% being singletons. Per germline, CDR1 SQVTM and CDR2 ANQGSEA. The CDR3 runs to 13 residues. J lost 4 bases, V lost 6 bases, and 4 bases had no gene match. This entry comes from a study of early T cells in non-severe SARS-CoV-2 infection. Whole-study context: The input, bulk RNA from unsorted whole blood, was sequenced, and chains were unpaired.

The study, taken as a whole, reports: Matching with VDJdb favored anti-spike CD8 responses (missing private and CD4 specificities).

V and J are TRBV29-1 and TRBJ2-1; 9 bases match TRBD2. Sequencing was performed on whole blood. The sequence was obtained from an adult who was a healthcare worker with PCR-confirmed SARS-CoV-2 infection or an uninfected control (not recorded which). The CDR3 here is CSVVAGVYNEQFF. CDR3 sequence (DNA): TGCAGCGTGGTAGCGGGGGTTTACAATGAGCAGTTCTTC.